Below are 20 T cell receptor beta chains sequenced from a single sample in a study of blood T cells in healthy people across ages. The use of a sample-barcoded 5' primer and a J-beta primer mix characterized a second PCR of about 7 to 12 cycles. TCRdb reprocessed the 5' RACE reads via MiXCR and lists one record per CDR3 protein. The table includes some 900,000 distinct CDR3 sequences, under 50% detected once. Sequenced: blood. These receptors were obtained from a man younger than 40 in good health.

For this clonotype: At one of its ends the junction is not consistent with the germline gene, which may arise from a read error. J is TRBJ2-6 and V is TRBV6-2 or TRBV6-3; no clear D. This CDR3 contains 14 residues. Germline CDR1 is MNHEY and CDR2 is SVGEGT. DNA for the CDR3: TGTACCAGCAGTGACGGGTCTGGGGCCAACGTCCTGACTTTC. It translates to CTSSDGSGANVLTF.

The genes are TRBV12-3 or TRBV12-4 and TRBJ2-1; D is possibly TRBD2 (6 bases). Trimming removed 6 bases from V and 6 bases from J, with 12 bases in between. The CDR3 extends over 13 amino acids. CDR3 sequence reads: CASRGGAGNEQFF. For the CDR3, the DNA is TGTGCCAGCAGAGGAGGGGCCGGCAATGAGCAGTTCTTC.

This clonotype was counted a few times. The J gene is TRBJ2-7, the V gene TRBV29-1; D may be TRBD1 or TRBD2 (6 bases each). V lost 3 bases to trimming and J lost 3 bases, with 12 bases between them. CDR1 is SQVTM, CDR2 ANQGSEA, per germline. This CDR3 is 13 amino acids long. CDR3 coding DNA: TGCAGCGTTGAGGTGGAGGGGGTCTACGAGCAGTACTTC. Encoded protein: CSVEVEGVYEQYF.

The chain recombines TRBV29-1 with TRBJ1-4, with D possibly being TRBD1 (6 bases). CDR1 is SQVTM, CDR2 ANQGSEA, per germline. The germline V and J ends were trimmed by 7 bases and 0 bases, with 9 bases remaining between them. The CDR3 consists of 13 residues. CDR3 coding DNA: TGCAGCGCAGGGGAGTCAACTAATGAAAAACTGTTTTTT. Protein: CSAGESTNEKLFF.

There are a few counts of this clonotype. The chain uses TRBV12-3 or TRBV12-4 and TRBJ2-1, with a tentative D call TRBD2 (5 bases). The CDR3 loop spans 13 amino acids. Trimming removed 10 bases from V and 5 bases from J, with 15 bases in between. The CDR3 DNA is TGTGCCACCCCAGGCGGGCCTCACAATGAGCAGTTCTTC. It codes for CATPGGPHNEQFF.

The chain joins TRBV9 to TRBJ2-5; TRBD2 is a possible D gene (5 bases). The V end was cut by 0 bases, the J end by 5 bases, with 14 bases between. This CDR3 has 15 amino acids. CDR1 SGDLS and CDR2 YYNGEE come from the germline V gene. The CDR3: CASSVDVGGRETQYF. CDR3 in DNA: TGTGCCAGCAGCGTAGATGTAGGAGGACGGGAGACCCAGTACTTC. The variable domain in full, with the rest retrieved from reference TRBV9 and TRBJ2-5, is DSGVTQTPKHLITATGQRVTLRCSPRSGDLSVYWYQQSLDQGLQFLIQYYNGEERAKGNILERFSAQQFPDLHSELNLSSLELGDSALYFCASSVDVGGRETQYFGPGTRLLVL.

The rearrangement joins TRBV19 to TRBJ1-4; TRBD1 matches at 7 bases. V shed 9 bases and J 7 bases; nucleotides not matched to a gene: 11. This CDR3 region has 14 residues. Germline V lookup: CDR1 LNHDA, CDR2 SQIVND (reference sequence). CDR3 loop: CASKGDRATEKLFF. As DNA, the CDR3 is TGTGCCAGCAAGGGTGACAGGGCAACTGAAAAACTGTTTTTT.

This clonotype has ten or more counts. V gene TRBV4-3 combines with J gene TRBJ1-1; D is undetermined. The V gene lost 0 bases and the J gene lost 1 base, with 9 bases spanning the gap. This CDR3 has 15 residues. Germline CDR1 reads LGHNA; CDR2 reads YSLEER. The CDR3 DNA reads TGCGCCAGCAGCCAAGACGGCAGAGGGAACACTGAAGCTTTCTTT. Its translation: CASSQDGRGNTEAFF.

The genes are TRBV6-6 and TRBJ2-5, with D possibly matching TRBD2 (5 bases). Near its end, the DNA agrees better with TRBJ2-7, so the J call may be wrong. The CDR3 has 11 amino acids. Looked up from germline, CDR1 is MNHNY and CDR2 is SVGAGI (reference sequence). DNA of the CDR3: TGTGCCTGCCAGCGGTCCTACGAGCAGTACTTC. Residues: CACQRSYEQYF.

V is TRBV2 and J is TRBJ2-7; D might be TRBD1 (6 bases). Germline assignment: CDR1 SNHLY and CDR2 FYNNEI. CDR3 length: 14 residues. The V gene lost 5 bases and the J gene lost 5 bases, with 16 bases spanning the gap. CDR3 sequence: CASSWTAQENEQYF. CDR3 nucleotide sequence: TGTGCCAGCAGTTGGACAGCTCAAGAGAACGAGCAGTACTTC.

This sequence joins TRBV6-5 and TRBJ2-2; D is unresolved. Germline V gene sequence: CDR1 MNHEY, CDR2 SVGAGI. V dropped 0 bases and J dropped 1 base, with 6 bases sitting between them. The CDR3 covers 15 residues. CDR3 protein: CASSYSGKNTGELFF. The CDR3 nucleotides read TGTGCCAGCAGTTACTCGGGCAAGAACACCGGGGAGCTGTTTTTT.

The rearrangement joins TRBV7-9 to TRBJ1-5; 7 positions agree with TRBD1. Germline CDR1 reads SEHNR; CDR2 reads FQNEAQ (reference sequence). J lost 6 bases, V lost 1 base, and 9 bases had no gene match. CDR3 length: 16 amino acids. The DNA of the CDR3 is TGTGCCAGCAGCTTAGGGGACAGCCACTTGAGTCAGCCCCAGCATTTT. As protein: CASSLGDSHLSQPQHF.

The V and J genes are TRBV5-6 and TRBJ2-1, with TRBD2 matching 7 bases. The CDR3 totals 16 residues. Germline V gene lookup returns CDR1 SGHDT and CDR2 YYEEEE. The V segment lost 1 base and the J segment 2 bases; nucleotides outside the gene matches: 6. The CDR3 here is CASSLTGRDAYNEQFF. In DNA form, the CDR3 reads TGTGCCAGCAGCTTGACGGGGAGGGACGCCTACAATGAGCAGTTCTTC. Combining the CDR3 with reference TRBV5-6 and TRBJ2-1 gives the whole variable domain DAGVTQSPTHLIKTRGQQVTLRCSPKSGHDTVSWYQQALGQGPQFIFQYYEEEERQRGNFPDRFSGHQFPNYSSELNVNALLLGDSALYLCASSLTGRDAYNEQFFGPGTRLTVL.

As concerns this clonotype: One base away lies a much larger clone, so this may be a sequencing read error. CDR3 in amino acids: CASSQVNYEQYF. In nucleotides, the CDR3 is TGTGCCAGCAGCCAAGTCAACTACGAGCAGTACTTC. The chain combines TRBV3-1 with TRBJ2-7; D unresolved. V was clipped by 1 base and J by 3 bases, with 4 bases between them. Per germline, CDR1 LGHDT and CDR2 YNNKEL (reference sequence). CDR3 size: 12 residues.

The CDR3 nucleotides are TGTGCCAGCAGCCGCCGGGACAGGCGCTTCTACGAGCAGTACTTC. This gives the protein CASSRRDRRFYEQYF. The chain has TRBV7-2 and TRBJ2-7; 8 nucleotides line up with TRBD1. The junction had 9 bases not matched to a gene; V was cut back by 5 bases and J by 3 bases. The CDR3 sequence is 15 residues long. Per germline, CDR1 SGHTA and CDR2 FQGNSA. The entire variable domain, with the rest obtained from reference TRBV7-2 and TRBJ2-7, is as follows: GAGVSQSPSNKVTEKGKDVELRCDPISGHTALYWYRQSLGQGLEFLIYFQGNSAPDKSGLPSDRFSAERTGGSVSTLTIQRTQQEDSAVYLCASSRRDRRFYEQYFGPGTRLTVT.

The V and J genes are TRBV7-2 and TRBJ2-2; the D call may be TRBD1 or TRBD2 (6 bases each). V was shortened by 5 bases and J by 6 bases, with 16 bases between the two germline ends. The V gene's germline CDR1 is SGHTA and CDR2 FQGNSA. This CDR3 is 15 amino acids long. The CDR3 nucleotides are TGTGCCAGCAGCCTAGACGGGGGCTGGGCCGGGGAGCTGTTTTTT. It specifies CASSLDGGWAGELFF.

This clonotype was observed a handful of times. V is TRBV28 and J is TRBJ1-2; 8 bases line up with TRBD1. This CDR3 has 16 residues. From germline, CDR1 is MDHEN and CDR2 SYDVKM. The V and J ends lost 2 bases and 6 bases, in that order; junction bases with no gene match: 11. CDR3 in amino acids: CASSLRSQTGAHGYTF. The CDR3 bases are TGTGCCAGCAGTTTACGATCTCAGACAGGGGCGCATGGCTACACCTTC.

This clonotype has more than one count but fewer than ten. The chain combines TRBV20-1 with TRBJ2-1; 9 positions match TRBD2. The junction had 7 bases not matched to a gene; V was cut back by 1 base and J by 0 bases. Per the germline V gene, CDR1 is DFQATT and CDR2 is SNEGSKA (reference sequence). CDR3 length: 17 residues. The CDR3 is CSARGTLAGPSYNEQFF. The CDR3 DNA sequence: TGCAGTGCTAGAGGAACCCTAGCGGGGCCCTCCTACAATGAGCAGTTCTTC.

The chain employs TRBV4-3 and TRBJ1-4; weak D call: TRBD1 (6 bases). This CDR3 has 15 amino acids. The germline V gene has CDR1 LGHNA and CDR2 YSLEER. The ends were cut back, 2 bases at V and 4 bases at J, with 11 bases in the middle. CDR3 residues: CASSQNRGGNEKLFF. In DNA form, the CDR3 reads TGCGCCAGCAGCCAAAATAGGGGGGGTAATGAAAAACTGTTTTTT.

As concerns this clonotype: One end of the junction is discordant with germline, which a read error may explain. The J gene is TRBJ1-2, the V gene TRBV12-3 or TRBV12-4; no reliable D call. This CDR3 has 15 residues. Written as DNA, the CDR3 is TGTGCCAACAGTTCTGATACGACGCCGAACTATGGCTACACCTTC. Encoded protein: CANSSDTTPNYGYTF.